Listed here are 30 T cell receptor beta chains from one sample, sequenced in a study of T cell changes during pregnancy in multiple sclerosis. TCRdb's copy holds only in-frame clones and misses some; the assay was immunoSEQ multiplex PCR. The sample yields approximately 88,000 clones, almost 95% seen once. Sequencing was performed on peripheral blood, taken in the third trimester of pregnancy. The receptors were sampled from a female donor with multiple sclerosis, enrolled in a pregnancy study.

The chain joins TRBV4-1 to TRBJ2-1; 9 nucleotides line up with TRBD2. The CDR3 is 17 amino acids. Germline V gene lookup returns CDR1 MGHRA and CDR2 YSYEKL. J lost 6 bases, V lost 0 bases, and 9 bases had no gene match. The CDR3 spells CASSQERAGGVLNEQFF. The CDR3 region has the DNA TGCGCCAGCAGCCAAGAAAGGGCGGGAGGGGTACTCAATGAGCAGTTCTTC.

V gene TRBV7-2 combines with J gene TRBJ1-3; D gene ambiguous. CDR1 and CDR2 from the germline V gene are SGHTA and FQGNSA. This CDR3 spans 17 amino acids. Deletions cut 5 bases from V and 0 bases from J, with 17 bases between. The CDR3 bases are TGTGCCAGCAGCCCTTCGACGCTGGGCTTCTCTGGAAACACCATATATTTT. This codes for CASSPSTLGFSGNTIYF.

The genes are TRBV2 and TRBJ2-1, with D perhaps TRBD2 (6 bases). V shed 0 bases and J shed 10 bases, with 16 bases lying between them. There are 15 residues in the CDR3. CDR1 is SNHLY and CDR2 is FYNNEI in the germline V gene. CDR3 sequence: CASSEARGGKTEQFF. The CDR3 DNA reads as TGTGCCAGCAGTGAAGCGCGGGGAGGCAAAACGGAGCAGTTCTTC.

This clone has just a few counts. J is TRBJ2-1 and V is TRBV7-9; 7 bases match TRBD1. CDR3 length: 16 amino acids. The V segment lost 5 bases and the J segment 0 bases; nucleotides outside the gene matches: 7. Germline V CDR1 and CDR2: SEHNR, FQNEAQ (reference sequence). Here the CDR3 reads CASSRDRVSSYNEQFF. As DNA, the CDR3 is TGTGCCAGCAGCCGAGACAGGGTAAGCTCCTACAATGAGCAGTTCTTC.

This chain links TRBV19 with TRBJ2-3; 7 nucleotides agree with TRBD1. This CDR3 is built from 15 residues. The V gene end was trimmed by 3 bases and the J gene end by 6 bases; junction bases not matched to a gene: 9. Per germline, CDR1 LNHDA and CDR2 SQIVND (reference sequence). The CDR3 protein is CASSIGQGEMDTQYF. The DNA for the CDR3 is TGTGCCAGTAGTATTGGTCAGGGGGAAATGGATACGCAGTATTTT.

The chain recombines TRBV4-2 with TRBJ2-1; 12 bases are a match to TRBD2. CDR1 is LGHNA and CDR2 is YNFKEQ in the germline V gene. This CDR3 is built from 17 residues. Trimming at V came to 0 bases and at J to 6 bases, leaving 6 bases not matched to a gene. This chain's CDR3 is CASSQDPTSGSRNEQFF. In DNA, the CDR3 is TGTGCCAGCAGCCAAGATCCGACTAGCGGGAGTCGCAATGAGCAGTTCTTC.

The V call is TRBV9, the J call TRBJ1-2; D unclear. The V and J ends lost 0 bases and 0 bases respectively, with 6 bases between them. The length of the CDR3 is 14 residues. Germline V CDR1 and CDR2: SGDLS, YYNGEE. CDR3 protein: CASSVGGANYGYTF. The DNA of the CDR3 is TGTGCCAGCAGCGTAGGAGGAGCTAACTATGGCTACACCTTC.

The chain uses TRBV7-9 and TRBJ2-7; the match to TRBD1 covers 7 bases. V shed 3 bases, J shed 3 bases, and the junction held 11 bases outside the gene matches. Germline loops: CDR1 SEHNR, CDR2 FQNEAQ (reference sequence). The CDR3 totals 16 residues. The DNA of the CDR3 is TGTGCCAGCAGCTTCGGAGCCGGGACAGCCGACTACGAGCAGTACTTC. Its protein is CASSFGAGTADYEQYF. The full variable domain, with the rest looked up from reference TRBV7-9 and TRBJ2-7, is DTGVSQNPRHKITKRGQNVTFRCDPISEHNRLYWYRQTLGQGPEFLTYFQNEAQLEKSRLLSDRFSAERPKGSFSTLEIQRTEQGDSAMYLCASSFGAGTADYEQYFGPGTRLTVT.

This chain connects TRBV19 to TRBJ1-5, with 9 bases that match TRBD1. Germline CDR1 LNHDA, CDR2 SQIVND (reference sequence). This CDR3 is built from 15 residues. The trim removed 7 bases at V and 1 base at J, leaving 5 bases unmatched. CDR3 nucleotide sequence: TGTGCCAGTAAACTGGGACAGGGCAGCAATCAGCCCCAGCATTTT. This encodes CASKLGQGSNQPQHF.

V is TRBV2 and J is TRBJ2-2, with a tentative D call TRBD2 (6 bases). There are 14 residues in the CDR3. Germline CDR1 SNHLY, CDR2 FYNNEI. V was shortened by 3 bases and J by 4 bases, with 9 bases between the two germline ends. DNA of the CDR3: TGTGCCAGCAGTGAGGGACTGATCACCGGGGAGCTGTTTTTT. It translates to CASSEGLITGELFF.

The genes are TRBV27 and TRBJ2-7, with D possibly matching TRBD1 (7 bases). Germline V lookup: CDR1 MNHEY, CDR2 SMNVEV (reference sequence). This CDR3 is built from 13 residues. The ends were cut back, 2 bases at V and 8 bases at J, with 13 bases in the middle. The CDR3 protein is CASSLPGGRKQYF. CDR3 in DNA: TGTGCCAGCAGTTTACCAGGGGGGCGCAAGCAGTACTTC.

This clone has only one observation. The chain employs TRBV7-9 and TRBJ1-2, with 7 positions matching TRBD1. Unmatched junction bases numbered 5, after V lost 3 bases and J lost 4 bases. This CDR3 is built from 14 residues. Germline V gene lookup returns CDR1 SEHNR and CDR2 FQNEAQ (reference sequence). CDR3 region: CASSLGQILYGYTF. The CDR3, as DNA: TGTGCCAGCAGCTTGGGACAGATCCTCTATGGCTACACCTTC.

This chain connects TRBV5-1 to TRBJ2-7, with 9 bases fitting TRBD1. Germline lookup yields CDR1 SGHRS and CDR2 YFSETQ. The CDR3 is made up of 16 amino acids. V was pared by 4 bases and J by 4 bases, with 12 bases of the junction left unmatched. This chain's CDR3 is CASSEPGQGRGYEQYF. The CDR3 bases are TGCGCCAGCAGCGAACCGGGACAGGGAAGGGGTTACGAGCAGTACTTC.

This chain links TRBV19 with TRBJ2-1; 12 nucleotides align to TRBD2. The V gene end was trimmed by 3 bases and the J gene end by 3 bases; junction bases not matched to a gene: 6. There are 17 residues in the CDR3. Germline V gives CDR1 LNHDA, CDR2 SQIVND (reference sequence). The CDR3 region is CASSISGLAGFYNEQFF. CDR3 DNA: TGTGCCAGTAGTATCTCCGGACTAGCGGGGTTCTACAATGAGCAGTTCTTC.

The chain joins TRBV5-4 to TRBJ2-7; 9 nucleotides align to TRBD2. The CDR3 consists of 16 residues. Germline V gene data show CDR1 as SGHNT and CDR2 as YYREEE (reference sequence). With V trimmed by 0 bases and J by 6 bases, 10 bases remained unmatched. CDR3 in amino acids: CASSLGGIAGAGEQYF. The CDR3 bases are TGTGCCAGCAGCTTGGGGGGTATAGCGGGAGCAGGCGAGCAGTACTTC.

The J gene is TRBJ1-2, the V gene TRBV5-4; 7 bases line up with TRBD1. V lost 5 bases, J lost 4 bases, and 5 bases stayed unmatched. Per the germline V gene, CDR1 is SGHNT and CDR2 is YYREEE (reference sequence). The CDR3 has 13 amino acids. CDR3 in amino acids: CASRLGQAYGYTF. CDR3 DNA: TGTGCCAGCAGACTAGGACAGGCCTATGGCTACACCTTC.

The V gene is TRBV27, the J gene TRBJ2-1; D is possibly TRBD2 (5 bases). The CDR3 contains 15 residues. Germline assignment: CDR1 MNHEY and CDR2 SMNVEV (reference sequence). V shed 3 bases and J shed 0 bases, with 9 bases lying between them. The CDR3 is CASSFQRSSYNEQFF. In nucleotides, the CDR3 is TGTGCCAGCAGTTTCCAGCGGAGCTCCTACAATGAGCAGTTCTTC.

The J gene is TRBJ2-2, the V gene TRBV29-1; 7 bases are a match to TRBD1. V shed 6 bases and J 5 bases; nucleotides not matched to a gene: 9. There are 14 residues in the CDR3. Germline-derived CDR1 and CDR2 are SQVTM and ANQGSEA. As DNA, the CDR3 is TGCAGCGTATCGAGACAGGGTAGGACCGGGGAGCTGTTTTTT. This encodes CSVSRQGRTGELFF.

The V call is TRBV13, the J call TRBJ2-1; maybe TRBD2 (5 bases). CDR1 and CDR2 (germline): PRHDT, FYEKMQ (reference sequence). The CDR3 sequence is 14 residues long. V lost 5 bases and J lost 1, with 9 bases in between. CDR3 in DNA: TGTGCCAGCAGCGTTCGGGGTTCCTACAATGAGCAGTTCTTC. Its translation: CASSVRGSYNEQFF.

The chain links TRBV11-1 to TRBJ2-1; 12 bases line up with TRBD2. This CDR3 comprises 14 residues. Losses at the gene ends were 4 bases for V and 5 bases for J; bases not matched to a gene: 0. CDR1 and CDR2 (germline): SGHAT, FQDESV (reference sequence). In nucleotides, the CDR3 is TGTGCCAGCAGCTGGACTAGCGGGAACAATGAGCAGTTCTTC. Translating it yields CASSWTSGNNEQFF.

This chain uses TRBV19 with TRBJ2-1, with TRBD2 matching over 8 bases. CDR1 is LNHDA and CDR2 is SQIVND in the germline V gene (reference sequence). J lost 9 bases, V lost 5 bases, and 33 bases had no gene match. The CDR3 sequence is 22 residues long. Written as DNA, the CDR3 is TGTGCCAGTAGTTTCCCGGGACACAATGGAGCGGGAGTGGTCGATCTTTTGGGTGAGCAGTTCTTC. Encoded protein: CASSFPGHNGAGVVDLLGEQFF.

The rearrangement links TRBV29-1 to TRBJ2-2, with TRBD1 matching 8 bases. This CDR3 is 14 amino acids long. Germline CDR1 is SQVTM and CDR2 is ANQGSEA. The junction had 5 bases not matched to a gene; V was cut back by 4 bases and J by 4 bases. The chain's CDR3 is CSVAGTGLTGELFF. In DNA, the CDR3 is TGCAGCGTTGCCGGGACAGGACTCACCGGGGAGCTGTTTTTT.

The rearrangement uses TRBV30 and TRBJ1-2, with 8 positions matching TRBD1. V shed 1 base, J shed 7 bases, and the junction held 5 bases outside the gene matches. Germline CDR1 reads GTSNPN; CDR2 reads SVGIG (reference sequence). The CDR3 has 13 amino acids. CDR3 nucleotide sequence: TGTGCCTGGAGTGGACAGGGGAGCGGTGGCTACACCTTC. This sequence encodes CAWSGQGSGGYTF.

The V and J genes are TRBV5-1 and TRBJ2-7; no firm D call. Trimming removed 0 bases from V and 0 bases from J, with 13 bases in between. CDR1 and CDR2 from the germline V gene are SGHRS and YFSETQ. CDR3 length: 16 residues. The CDR3 DNA reads as TGCGCCAGCAGCTTGGAATCCCCTTTGAGCTCCTACGAGCAGTACTTC. Its translation: CASSLESPLSSYEQYF.

The V call is TRBV5-1, the J call TRBJ2-5, with D possibly matching TRBD2 (6 bases). The CDR3 totals 13 residues. V was shortened by 4 bases and J by 5 bases, with 12 bases between the two germline ends. Germline CDR1 is SGHRS and CDR2 is YFSETQ. The CDR3 bases are TGCGCCAGCAGCGAGACTAGTCTGGAGACCCAGTACTTC. It codes for CASSETSLETQYF.

The J gene is TRBJ1-4, the V gene TRBV5-1, with D perhaps matching TRBD1 (6 bases). CDR1 is SGHRS and CDR2 is YFSETQ in the germline V gene. The CDR3 length is 15 residues. Trimming took off 3 bases at V and 2 bases at J, with 11 bases between the two ends. CDR3: CASSSYRATNEKLFF. As DNA, the CDR3 is TGCGCCAGCAGCTCGTACAGGGCTACTAATGAAAAACTGTTTTTT.

This clone was seen just once. V and J are TRBV5-1 and TRBJ2-7; possibly TRBD2 for D (6 bases). Germline loops: CDR1 SGHRS, CDR2 YFSETQ. Trimming left V 0 bases short and J 7 bases short, with 11 bases between. The CDR3 runs to 13 residues. CDR3 in DNA: TGCGCCAGCAGCTTGGGCGGGGAATTGGAGCAGTACTTC. Protein: CASSLGGELEQYF.

The chain has TRBV6-5 and TRBJ2-7, with 7 bases aligning to TRBD1. The CDR3 contains 13 residues. V gave up 5 bases and J gave up 0 bases; unmatched junction bases: 1. Germline CDR1 reads MNHEY; CDR2 reads SVGAGI. The CDR3 region is CASSRQGSYEQYF. Written as DNA, the CDR3 is TGTGCCAGCAGTCGACAGGGCTCCTACGAGCAGTACTTC.

The rearrangement links TRBV19 to TRBJ2-4, with 10 bases aligning to TRBD1. In germline, CDR1 is LNHDA, CDR2 SQIVND (reference sequence). With V trimmed by 4 bases and J by 5 bases, 2 bases remained unmatched. This CDR3 is 14 amino acids long. The CDR3 sequence: CASSTTGGQNIQYF. DNA for the CDR3: TGTGCCAGTAGTACGACAGGGGGCCAAAACATTCAGTACTTC.

V is TRBV5-1 and J is TRBJ1-1, with unresolved D. The CDR3 totals 14 residues. V was cut by 0 bases and J by 1 base, with 7 bases left in between. The V gene's germline CDR1 is SGHRS and CDR2 YFSETQ. CDR3 DNA: TGCGCCAGCAGCTTGGCCTATAGGAACACTGAAGCTTTCTTT. Its protein is CASSLAYRNTEAFF.